One sample yielded the 26 T cell receptor beta chains listed below, sequenced in a study of T cell responses to AZD1222 COVID-19 vaccine. TCRdb keeps only in-frame clones here, not all; method: immunoSEQ multiplex PCR. Of under 110,000 clones listed, about 90% are singletons. The input for sequencing was peripheral blood, taken on day 0 of AZD1222 vaccination. The receptors stem from an adult in good health.

The chain recombines TRBV5-1 with TRBJ2-3; TRBD2 matches at 9 bases. J gave up 0 bases and V 2 bases, and 13 bases lay outside the gene matches. The V gene's germline CDR1 is SGHRS and CDR2 YFSETQ. The CDR3 contains 19 residues. The CDR3 nucleotides are TGCGCCAGCAGCTTTTCTCGGGCGGGAGGGACCTGGAGCACAGATACGCAGTATTTT. Encoded protein: CASSFSRAGGTWSTDTQYF. Full variable domain (outside the CDR3, taken from reference TRBV5-1 and TRBJ2-3): KAGVTQTPRYLIKTRGQQVTLSCSPISGHRSVSWYQQTPGQGLQFLFEYFSETQRNKGNFPGRFSGRQFSNSRSEMNVSTLELGDSALYLCASSFSRAGGTWSTDTQYFGPGTRLTVL.

The chain has TRBV18 and TRBJ2-5, with D possibly TRBD2 on 6 matching bases. CDR3 length equals 15 residues. V was pared by 3 bases and J by 6 bases, with 17 bases between. Germline CDR1 reads KGHSH; CDR2 reads LQKENI. CDR3 sequence reads: CASSPTSVNSKTQYF. The CDR3 DNA sequence: TGTGCCAGCTCACCGACTAGTGTTAACTCGAAGACCCAGTACTTC.

The rearrangement links TRBV5-1 to TRBJ2-7; 8 nucleotides line up with TRBD2. CDR3 size: 16 residues. Looked up from germline, CDR1 is SGHRS and CDR2 is YFSETQ. V lost 6 bases and J lost 0; bases outside the gene matches: 11. CDR3 sequence (DNA): TGCGCCAGCAAAGGAACTAGCGGAATTAGCTCCTACGAGCAGTACTTC. It is translated as CASKGTSGISSYEQYF.

The V and J genes are TRBV7-7 and TRBJ2-1; TRBD1 matches 9 bases. CDR1 and CDR2 (germline): SSHAT, FNYEAQ (reference sequence). The CDR3 loop spans 15 amino acids. The trim removed 5 bases at V and 7 bases at J, leaving 9 bases unmatched. CDR3 nucleotides: TGTGCCAGCAGCGAGGGACAGGGAGGAGCGAATGAGCAGTTCTTC. Translating it yields CASSEGQGGANEQFF.

The chain uses TRBV7-2 and TRBJ1-4, with D unclear. Germline loops: CDR1 SGHTA, CDR2 FQGNSA. Trimming stripped 1 base from V and 5 bases from J, with 8 bases between. This CDR3 spans 14 amino acids. The CDR3 DNA reads as TGTGCCAGCAGCTTAGGGTTAACCAATGAAAAACTGTTTTTT. This translates into CASSLGLTNEKLFF. The entire variable domain, with the rest obtained from reference TRBV7-2 and TRBJ1-4, is as follows: GAGVSQSPSNKVTEKGKDVELRCDPISGHTALYWYRQSLGQGLEFLIYFQGNSAPDKSGLPSDRFSAERTGGSVSTLTIQRTQQEDSAVYLCASSLGLTNEKLFFGSGTQLSVL.

The chain carries TRBV6-5 and TRBJ1-1; perhaps TRBD1 as D (5 bases). The CDR3 totals 14 residues. V lost 5 bases and J 9 bases, leaving 19 bases between the germline ends. The germline gives CDR1 MNHEY, CDR2 SVGAGI. CDR3 sequence (DNA): TGTGCCAGCAGTCTATCGGGACCCCCCTCCAAAGCTTTCTTT. It codes for CASSLSGPPSKAFF.

This chain links TRBV5-1 with TRBJ2-5; D remains unclear. V lost 6 bases and J 0 bases, leaving 6 bases between the germline ends. Germline V CDR1 and CDR2: SGHRS, YFSETQ. The CDR3 is 12 amino acids. In nucleotides, the CDR3 is TGCGCCAGCAAACGGGACCAAGAGACCCAGTACTTC. Protein product: CASKRDQETQYF.

This clone showed up just once. The rearrangement uses TRBV6-1 and TRBJ1-2; maybe TRBD1 (5 bases). Trimming took off 0 bases at V and 5 bases at J, with 10 bases between the two ends. The germline CDR1 and CDR2 sequences are MNHNS and SASEGT. This CDR3 has 14 amino acids. CDR3 amino acids: CASSEARAGYGYTF. The CDR3, as DNA: TGTGCCAGCAGTGAAGCTAGGGCAGGGTATGGCTACACCTTC.

The chain combines TRBV10-3 with TRBJ2-3; the D is unclear. V was pared by 4 bases and J by 6 bases, with 8 bases between. The germline CDR1 and CDR2 sequences are ENHRY and SYGVKD. This CDR3 has 12 amino acids. The CDR3 nucleotides are TGTGCCATCAGTGGTGCCGGGGATACGCAGTATTTT. Protein sequence: CAISGAGDTQYF.

The genes are TRBV30 and TRBJ1-2, with D tentatively TRBD1 (5 bases). The CDR3 is 11 amino acids. CDR1 GTSNPN and CDR2 SVGIG come from the germline V gene (reference sequence). Deletions cut 6 bases from V and 7 bases from J, with 12 bases between. The chain's CDR3 is CACFLGAGYTF. For the CDR3, the DNA is TGTGCCTGTTTCCTTGGGGCTGGCTACACCTTC.

This clone appeared a few times. This chain links TRBV5-1 with TRBJ1-5; D possibly corresponds to TRBD1 (6 bases). This CDR3 spans 15 amino acids. With 4 bases removed from V and 1 base from J, the gap between germline ends came to 12 bases. Germline assignment: CDR1 SGHRS and CDR2 YFSETQ. CDR3 in amino acids: CASSLTGQSNQPQHF. The CDR3 DNA sequence: TGCGCCAGCAGCCTAACTGGACAGAGCAATCAGCCCCAGCATTTT.

The V call is TRBV29-1, the J call TRBJ2-3, with D possibly matching TRBD2 (6 bases). The CDR3 spans 12 residues. V lost 7 bases and J lost 5, with 13 bases in between. Germline lookup yields CDR1 SQVTM and CDR2 ANQGSEA. The CDR3 nucleotides read TGCAGCGCACTCCCCGGGGGAGATACGCAGTATTTT. It specifies CSALPGGDTQYF.

The chain recombines TRBV4-1 with TRBJ2-1; a possible D gene is TRBD2 (5 bases). The V gene's germline CDR1 is MGHRA and CDR2 YSYEKL. CDR3 length: 17 residues. Between the trimmed V and J ends, which lost 3 bases and 3 bases, there was a span of 18 bases. The CDR3 loop reads CASSQDETTGNYNEQFF. The CDR3 coding sequence is TGCGCCAGCAGCCAGGACGAGACGACCGGGAACTACAATGAGCAGTTCTTC.

The genes are TRBV27 and TRBJ2-1; 14 bases are a match to TRBD2. Germline V gene sequence: CDR1 MNHEY, CDR2 SMNVEV (reference sequence). The CDR3 has 15 residues. Trimming took 5 bases from V and 7 from J; bases not matched to a gene: 4. CDR3 protein: CASSPGTSGSNEQFF. The CDR3 region has the DNA TGTGCCAGCAGTCCAGGGACTAGCGGGAGTAATGAGCAGTTCTTC.

The chain carries TRBV7-9 and TRBJ2-6, with 10 bases fitting TRBD1. Germline lookup yields CDR1 SEHNR and CDR2 FQNEAQ (reference sequence). The CDR3 runs to 18 residues. V was clipped by 1 base and J by 1 base; unmatched bases: 4. This CDR3 is CASSLGEGQGSGANVLTF. The CDR3 nucleotides are TGTGCCAGCAGCTTAGGTGAGGGACAGGGGTCTGGGGCCAACGTCCTGACTTTC. The full variable domain, completed using reference TRBV7-9 and TRBJ2-6, is DTGVSQNPRHKITKRGQNVTFRCDPISEHNRLYWYRQTLGQGPEFLTYFQNEAQLEKSRLLSDRFSAERPKGSFSTLEIQRTEQGDSAMYLCASSLGEGQGSGANVLTFGAGSRLTVL.

The gene calls are TRBV28 and TRBJ1-2, with D possibly matching TRBD1 (5 bases). Deletions cut 3 bases from V and 9 bases from J, with 17 bases between. The CDR3 runs 14 residues. The germline gives CDR1 MDHEN, CDR2 SYDVKM. CDR3 in amino acids: CASSLGQESSSYTF. In DNA form, the CDR3 reads TGTGCCAGCAGTTTGGGGCAGGAGAGTTCGAGCTACACCTTC.

The chain recombines TRBV30 with TRBJ2-1, with TRBD2 matching 10 bases. J was trimmed by 10 bases and V by 0 bases; bases with no gene match: 3. Germline V gene lookup returns CDR1 GTSNPN and CDR2 SVGIG (reference sequence). The CDR3 covers 13 residues. The CDR3 loop reads CAWSVRLAGEQFF. CDR3 bases: TGTGCCTGGAGTGTACGACTAGCGGGCGAGCAGTTCTTC.

In this sample, this clone turned up a few times. V is TRBV7-8 and J is TRBJ2-5; 9 bases map to TRBD1. V dropped 1 base and J dropped 3; count of bases not matched to a gene: 3. The CDR3 runs to 15 residues. CDR1 and CDR2 (germline): SGHVS, FQNEAQ. This CDR3 reads CASSLEGTGKETQYF. The CDR3 DNA reads as TGTGCCAGCAGCTTAGAAGGGACAGGGAAAGAGACCCAGTACTTC.

This clone was picked up one time. The genes are TRBV18 and TRBJ1-1, with D unresolved. Germline values: CDR1 KGHSH, CDR2 LQKENI. This CDR3 contains 17 residues. V lost 3 bases and J 3 bases, leaving 20 bases between the germline ends. CDR3 DNA sequence: TGTGCCAGCTCACCCCGGGGTGGGGTCACGTGGGACACTGAAGCTTTCTTT. This translates into CASSPRGGVTWDTEAFF.

The gene calls are TRBV10-2 and TRBJ1-6; tentative D call: TRBD1 (6 bases). The ends were cut back, 6 bases at V and 7 bases at J, with 7 bases in the middle. The CDR3 runs 12 residues. Germline CDR1 WSHSY, CDR2 SAAADI. The CDR3 coding sequence is TGCGCCAGCAGCCAGGGGAATTCACCCCTCCACTTT. Its protein is CASSQGNSPLHF.

The chain joins TRBV25-1 to TRBJ2-5; 10 nucleotides match TRBD2. Trimming at V came to 5 bases and at J to 5 bases, leaving 11 bases not matched to a gene. Per the germline V gene, CDR1 is MGHDK and CDR2 is SYGVNS. This CDR3 has 16 residues. The CDR3 sequence: CASSLNGGAGGETQYF. CDR3 nucleotide sequence: TGTGCCAGCAGTCTTAACGGTGGAGCGGGAGGGGAGACCCAGTACTTC.

The chain combines TRBV6-4 with TRBJ2-1; 9 bases match TRBD2. V lost 6 bases and J lost 6; bases outside the gene matches: 9. The CDR3 is made up of 15 amino acids. Germline lookup yields CDR1 MRHNA and CDR2 SNTAGT. CDR3 sequence reads: CASRAGTSIGNEQFF. The DNA of the CDR3 is TGTGCCAGCAGAGCCGGGACTAGCATTGGCAATGAGCAGTTCTTC.

Only one count was recorded for this clone. V and J are TRBV6-1 and TRBJ1-2; D remains ambiguous. The CDR3 has 14 residues. The V end lost 0 bases, the J end lost 9 bases, and 14 bases lay between the germline ends. From germline, CDR1 is MNHNS and CDR2 SASEGT. CDR3 loop: CASSEASGLSRYTF. CDR3 coding DNA: TGTGCCAGCAGTGAAGCAAGTGGACTTTCCCGCTACACCTTC.

DNA of the CDR3: TGCGCCAGCAGCCAAGATCGAGGGCAGGGCTATGGCTACACCTTC. Protein product: CASSQDRGQGYGYTF. V usage is TRBV4-1 and J usage is TRBJ1-2; maybe TRBD1 (5 bases). Germline CDR1 MGHRA, CDR2 YSYEKL. The CDR3 contains 15 residues. V was trimmed by 0 bases and J by 4 bases, leaving 12 bases between them.

This rearrangement joins TRBV11-2 to TRBJ2-1; 7 bases map to TRBD2. V lost 1 base and J lost 8; bases outside the gene matches: 2. The CDR3 runs 13 residues. Looked up from germline, CDR1 is SGHAT and CDR2 is FQNNGV. As DNA, the CDR3 is TGTGCCAGCAGCTTAGCTAGCGGATATGAGCAGTTCTTC. This translates into CASSLASGYEQFF.

The chain uses TRBV9 and TRBJ2-1, with 10 nucleotides matching TRBD2. The ends lost 1 base at V and 8 bases at J; junction bases unmatched: 3. The V gene's germline CDR1 is SGDLS and CDR2 YYNGEE. The CDR3 spans 14 residues. As DNA, the CDR3 is TGTGCCAGCAGCGTACTAGCGGGAGCCTATGAGCAGTTCTTC. This gives the protein CASSVLAGAYEQFF. The full variable domain, with the rest looked up from reference TRBV9 and TRBJ2-1, is DSGVTQTPKHLITATGQRVTLRCSPRSGDLSVYWYQQSLDQGLQFLIQYYNGEERAKGNILERFSAQQFPDLHSELNLSSLELGDSALYFCASSVLAGAYEQFFGPGTRLTVL.